This entry describes one T cell receptor (beta chain). This clonotype has more than one count but fewer than ten. Its antigen remains unidentified. The input lacks base qualities; no much larger clone sits a single base away. This specimen comes from a study of identical twins listed by TCRdb under 2016. In terms of the full investigation: TCR alpha and beta repertoires from monozygotic twins, unrelated adults of various ages and cord blood were deep-sequenced to test whether fetal clonotypes persist. Replicate twin experiments were performed at different times using different library preparation protocols to rule out contamination. What the authors observed across the whole study: In monozygotic twins, out-of-frame TCR alpha sharing was systematically underestimated by recombination models, although the models agreed with sharing between unrelated individuals. In beta out-of-frame sequences, excess twin sharing was weaker, because having fewer shared sequences lowered the signal-to-noise ratio. Abundant cord blood beta clonotypes carried fewer insertions; young adult naive repertoires showed a weaker similar trend, while memory repertoires showed none. Because the same donors could not be followed over many years, the conclusions depended on cross-sectional statistical analysis. Compared with coincidental sharing between unrelated individuals, out-of-frame TCR alpha sequences shared between twins had an excess of sequences with low generation probability. Zero-insertion analyses could be partly confounded by invariant T cells such as MAIT and iNKT, though diverse VJ usage argued against such confounding for most clonotypes.

The junction carries 23 bases between V and J, which are trimmed by 2 bases and 7 bases respectively. Via the germline V gene, CDR1 is MDHEN and CDR2 SYDVKM. Inclusive of the bounding cysteine and phenylalanine, the CDR3 is 17 residues long. Solely the CDR3 DNA is kept, with 51 bases framed from the first base. Every donor in the study was a healthy Caucasian. The twin cohort comprised three pairs of female monozygotic twins, all aged roughly 18 to 30 years. Peripheral blood mononuclear cells were used as the source from which RNA for TCR libraries was isolated. The library was made by 5' RACE. Reads for this sample came from an Illumina HiSeq 2000. Template switching added a universal primer binding site, and the final cDNA carried a unique molecular identifier that allowed TCR cDNA molecules to be counted accurately. Specific primers in the conserved constant-segment region were used to synthesize first-strand cDNA for TCR alpha and beta chains. Each cDNA library was double barcoded, with a SMART-Mk sample barcode plus Illumina barcodes, to control for contamination. Two successive PCR steps introduced TruSeq adapter sequences along with Illumina sample barcodes. The Illumina HiSeq platform was used with custom primers to sequence TCR alpha and beta cDNA libraries. The source study handled its data this way. MiGEC was used to process raw reads and extract unique molecular identifiers, and MiXCR was used to find CDR3 positions. Recombination models were inferred per individual with the repgenHMM and IGoR tools using an EM algorithm. Shared clonotypes were analyzed with the tcR package in R, and sharing was normalized by the product of cloneset sizes. Out-of-frame nonproductive sequences were analyzed to study raw recombination free of thymic and clonal selection effects. The raw public data were reprocessed by TCRdb itself: fastp quality trimming at Q25, MiXCR clonotype calling, in-frame beta chains only. Entries that share a CDR3 protein sequence are merged under the most common genes and DNA. The authors' filters were not applied to this entry. In all, the sample holds approximately 590,000 distinct CDR3 sequences, and approximately 9.6% of those were seen once. The ten largest clones take up under 3% of the sample.

These data are also associated with another study on yellow fever vaccine responses in identical twins. Drawing on the second study: The T cell response to vaccination in identical twins was reported by the authors to appear partly convergent and partly personalized. In the study, vaccine-responding T cell clones were precisely tracked in identical twins.

This sequence originates from a woman aged 18-29 years in good health. The sequence is built from TRBV28 and TRBJ2-5, and the D gene may be TRBD1, 6 bases matching. Sample: PBMCs. The nucleotide sequence reads TGTGCCAGCAGTTTAGTCTTCAACAGGGAGAAACTGGGGACCCAGTACTTC. It encodes CASSLVFNREKLGTQYF.